This T cell receptor (beta chain) derives from a study of T cell responses to AZD1222 COVID-19 vaccine. Findings and limits, study-wide: Spike-wide vaccine-associated CD4 TCRs dominated at 160-218 and 743-854.

Assay: immunoSEQ multiplex PCR; the TCRdb copy retains only in-frame clones and omits some. The sample has 150,000 or so clones, approximately 85% seen once; the top ten hold around 8%. Turning to this clone: Its specificity is unknown.

The clonotype comes from an adult in good health. The sample in question was peripheral blood, obtained on day 0 of AZD1222 vaccination.

The CDR3 loop reads CASSYSIGRKVHFLYF. The CDR3 DNA reads TGTGCCAGCAGTTACTCGATAGGAAGAAAAGTTCACTTTCTGTACTTC. The chain has TRBV6-7 and TRBJ2-4; D gene ambiguous. TRBV6-7 is labeled an ORF, and its function is uncertain. Trimming stripped 0 bases from V and 15 bases from J, with 24 bases between. The CDR3 is 16 residues long.